Below, one T cell receptor beta chain is given with its context. V shed 1 base, J shed 4 bases, and the junction held 9 bases outside the gene matches. The CDR3 totals 15 residues. The germline CDR1 and CDR2 sequences are GTSNPN and SVGIG (reference sequence). Only in-frame clones appear in the TCRdb table, and some are missing; sequencing was by immunoSEQ multiplex PCR. The table includes about 300,000 clones, roughly 83% detected once. These data are taken from a study of blood T cell repertoires in COVID-19. Sequenced input: peripheral blood. The V gene is TRBV30, the J gene TRBJ2-5; TRBD1 aligns across 7 bases. This receptor was obtained from a human donor with COVID-19, enrolled during active disease. The donor label of this sample is uncertain. CDR3 nucleotides: TGTGCCTGGAGTGGCCCTATTTACAGGGGAGAGACCCAGTACTTC. This translates into CAWSGPIYRGETQYF. Full variable domain (rest looked up from reference TRBV30 and TRBJ2-5): SQTIHQWPATLVQPVGSPLSLECTVEGTSNPNLYWYRQAAGRGLQLLFYSVGIGQISSEVPQNLSASRPQDRQFILSSKKLLLSDSGFYLCAWSGPIYRGETQYFGPGTRLLVL.